What follows are 25 T cell receptor beta chains derived from one specimen sequenced in a study of T-cell memory formation after mild COVID-19 (dated by TCRdb to the early 2020s). The library relied on 5' RACE. These reads were obtained on an Illumina NovaSeq 6000. Starting from the raw public reads, TCRdb applied fastp trimming at Q25, assembled clones with MiXCR and retained in-frame beta chains. Rows merge per CDR3 protein into single entries with the most common DNA and genes. The sample includes about 400,000 distinct CDR3 sequences, with around 15% observed a single time. The top ten clones comprise roughly a fifth of the sample. Sequences were obtained from PBMCs or a T cell subset sorted from them (not recorded which). These receptor sequences come from a man between 18 and 29 years old who had mild COVID-19 (a few samples of this study predate the infection). The sample titles of this study are shuffled in the database, so cell type and time point are left out; the donor was told from shared clones.

This clonotype appeared a few times. This chain links TRBV3-1 with TRBJ2-3; D is perhaps TRBD1 (6 bases). The V and J ends lost 4 bases and 10 bases respectively, with 15 bases between them. Germline lookup yields CDR1 LGHDT and CDR2 YNNKEL (reference sequence). This CDR3 comprises 13 residues. The CDR3 bases are TGTGCCAGCAGCCTTGGACAGCAATATGCGCAGTATTTT. This codes for CASSLGQQYAQYF.

V and J are TRBV4-1 and TRBJ2-7; D is unresolved. Looked up from germline, CDR1 is MGHRA and CDR2 is YSYEKL. Trimming removed 1 base from V and 3 bases from J, with 7 bases in between. The CDR3 is made up of 13 amino acids. CDR3 in DNA: TGCGCCAGCAGCCAAGGGGTAGGCTACGAGCAGTACGTC. Translation gives CASSQGVGYEQYV.

The gene calls are TRBV6-5 and TRBJ1-1; 9 bases line up with TRBD1. The CDR3 sequence is 14 residues long. V lost 7 bases to trimming and J lost 6 bases; unmatched junction nucleotides: 9. Germline V lookup: CDR1 MNHEY, CDR2 SVGAGI. The CDR3 loop reads CASKTQGADPEAFF. CDR3 DNA sequence: TGTGCCAGCAAAACACAGGGGGCAGACCCTGAAGCTTTCTTT.

This clonotype was seen many times. The CDR3 nucleotides read TGCGCCAGCAGCCTCCGACAGGGGGAGGATGAAAAACTGTTTTTT. Amino acids: CASSLRQGEDEKLFF. The chain is built from TRBV4-1 and TRBJ1-4, with 9 bases that match TRBD1. The junction had 6 bases not matched to a gene; V was cut back by 4 bases and J by 6 bases. This CDR3 comprises 15 residues. In germline, CDR1 is MGHRA, CDR2 YSYEKL.

This clonotype was seen repeatedly, ten times or more. The gene calls are TRBV5-1 and TRBJ2-3; possibly TRBD1 for D (6 bases). Germline CDR1 reads SGHRS; CDR2 reads YFSETQ. The length of the CDR3 is 15 residues. V was shortened by 0 bases and J by 4 bases, with 12 bases between the two germline ends. Here the CDR3 reads CASSLEGQHADTQYF. The CDR3 region has the DNA TGCGCCAGCAGCTTGGAGGGACAACACGCAGATACGCAGTATTTT.

The rearrangement joins TRBV7-3 to TRBJ1-1, with TRBD1 as a possible D gene (6 bases). V lost 6 bases and J lost 8, with 16 bases in between. The CDR3 runs 13 residues. Germline lookup yields CDR1 SGHTA and CDR2 FQGTGA. The CDR3 sequence is CASSSQGRFEAFF. The CDR3 DNA reads TGTGCCAGCAGTTCACAGGGTCGGTTCGAAGCTTTCTTT.

The chain combines TRBV7-9 with TRBJ2-7, with D perhaps being TRBD1 or TRBD2 (6 bases each). Germline V lookup: CDR1 SEHNR, CDR2 FQNEAQ (reference sequence). V was shortened by 5 bases and J by 5 bases, with 22 bases between the two germline ends. This CDR3 is 16 amino acids long. DNA for the CDR3: TGTGCCAGCAGCCCCCGGGGTAGGGGGGCCAGAGACGAGCAGTACTTC. Amino acid sequence: CASSPRGRGARDEQYF.

This chain links TRBV2 with TRBJ1-2; D is ambiguous. This CDR3 is built from 11 residues. CDR1 and CDR2 from the germline V gene are SNHLY and FYNNEI. V lost 9 bases, J lost 2 bases, and 7 bases lay in between. The CDR3 DNA follows: TGTGCCAGTCCTGTCAACTATGGCTACACCTTC. The encoded protein is CASPVNYGYTF.

This clonotype was observed a handful of times. This chain links TRBV5-1 with TRBJ2-3; 11 bases match TRBD2. V shed 3 bases, J shed 0 bases, and the junction held 3 bases outside the gene matches. Germline V gene lookup returns CDR1 SGHRS and CDR2 YFSETQ. The CDR3 runs 16 residues. The chain's CDR3 is CASSSSGGTSTDTQYF. Here the CDR3 DNA reads TGCGCCAGCAGCTCTAGCGGGGGGACTAGCACAGATACGCAGTATTTT.

V gene TRBV7-6 combines with J gene TRBJ2-7; 8 bases are shared with TRBD1. The CDR3 runs to 15 residues. Trimming removed 5 bases from V and 5 bases from J; junction bases left unmatched: 11. From germline, CDR1 is SGHVS and CDR2 FNYEAQ. This CDR3 is CASSRADREGDEQYF. The CDR3, as DNA: TGTGCCAGCAGCCGAGCGGACAGGGAAGGCGACGAGCAGTACTTC. Based on the CDR3 plus reference TRBV7-6 and TRBJ2-7, the full variable domain is GAGVSQSPRYKVTKRGQDVALRCDPISGHVSLYWYRQALGQGPEFLTYFNYEAQQDKSGLPNDRFSAERPEGSISTLTIQRTEQRDSAMYRCASSRADREGDEQYFGPGTRLTVT.

The sample holds a few counts of this clonotype. V is TRBV2 and J is TRBJ1-1, with 7 bases matching TRBD1. Germline values: CDR1 SNHLY, CDR2 FYNNEI. Trimming at V came to 10 bases and at J to 3 bases, leaving 5 bases not matched to a gene. The CDR3 consists of 12 residues. The CDR3 region is CATTGDDTEAFF. The CDR3 region has the DNA TGTGCCACCACAGGGGACGACACTGAAGCTTTCTTT.

This clonotype was seen only a few times. The genes are TRBV6-6 and TRBJ1-2; the D gene is possibly TRBD1 (6 bases). V lost 7 bases and J lost 5, with 17 bases in between. The CDR3 totals 14 residues. Germline CDR1 is MNHNY and CDR2 is SVGAGI (reference sequence). The CDR3: CASTAPQGGYGYTF. Here the CDR3 DNA reads TGTGCCAGCACCGCCCCACAGGGAGGGTATGGCTACACCTTC.

This clonotype has just a few counts. V is TRBV5-6 and J is TRBJ1-5, with D tentatively TRBD1 (6 bases). CDR1 is SGHDT and CDR2 is YYEEEE in the germline V gene. The CDR3 runs to 13 residues. V dropped 4 bases and J dropped 7 bases, with 12 bases sitting between them. This chain's CDR3 is CASSPGARQPQHF. CDR3 DNA sequence: TGTGCCAGCAGCCCAGGGGCAAGGCAGCCCCAGCATTTT. The variable domain in full, completed from reference TRBV5-6 and TRBJ1-5, reads DAGVTQSPTHLIKTRGQQVTLRCSPKSGHDTVSWYQQALGQGPQFIFQYYEEEERQRGNFPDRFSGHQFPNYSSELNVNALLLGDSALYLCASSPGARQPQHFGDGTRLSIL.

This clonotype was recorded a few times. V usage is TRBV6-1 and J usage is TRBJ1-2; the D is unclear. This CDR3 has 12 amino acids. CDR1 is MNHNS and CDR2 is SASEGT in the germline V gene. V was clipped by 1 base and J by 14 bases, with 14 bases between them. The CDR3 spells CASSEVSGFSTF. The CDR3 coding sequence is TGTGCCAGCAGTGAAGTGTCCGGGTTTTCGACCTTC.

Here the CDR3 reads CASSIRTGALGNQPQHF. The CDR3 DNA follows: TGTGCCAGTAGTATACGAACAGGGGCGTTGGGCAATCAGCCCCAGCATTTT. The chain joins TRBV19 to TRBJ1-5, with 7 bases matching TRBD1. This CDR3 region has 17 residues. The germline V gene encodes CDR1 LNHDA and CDR2 SQIVND (reference sequence). The V segment lost 2 bases and the J segment 2 bases; nucleotides outside the gene matches: 9.

The gene calls are TRBV6-5 and TRBJ1-1; D might be TRBD1 (6 bases). The CDR3 loop spans 13 amino acids. The germline CDR1 and CDR2 sequences are MNHEY and SVGAGI. The V gene lost 5 bases and the J gene lost 3 bases, with 10 bases spanning the gap. CDR3 DNA: TGTGCCAGCAGTAAGGGGGAAGACACTGAAGCTTTCTTT. This gives the protein CASSKGEDTEAFF.

This clonotype appeared a few times. The rearrangement uses TRBV27 and TRBJ1-2; D gene ambiguous. Germline CDR1 MNHEY, CDR2 SMNVEV (reference sequence). V lost 5 bases to trimming and J lost 4 bases, with 11 bases between them. The CDR3 runs 13 residues. For the CDR3, the DNA is TGTGCCAGCAGTCCGGACGGGTTCTATGGCTACACCTTC. The encoded protein is CASSPDGFYGYTF.

This clonotype was observed a single time. A much larger clone lies one base from this, so it may be a read error. The J gene is TRBJ2-3, the V gene TRBV7-2, with unresolved D. This CDR3 comprises 12 residues. Looked up from germline, CDR1 is SGHTA and CDR2 is FQGNSA. The CDR3 region is CDSSPATDTQYF. DNA of the CDR3: TGTGACAGCAGCCCGGCTACAGATACGCAGTATTTT.

This clonotype was counted between two and nine times. This rearrangement joins TRBV4-1 to TRBJ2-7; D might be TRBD2 (6 bases). The germline V gene has CDR1 MGHRA and CDR2 YSYEKL. The CDR3 consists of 13 residues. Trimming took off 1 base at V and 3 bases at J, with 7 bases between the two ends. The CDR3 here is CASSQVGGYEQYV. The CDR3 DNA is TGCGCCAGCAGCCAAGTCGGGGGCTACGAGCAGTACGTC.

The rearrangement uses TRBV6-5 and TRBJ2-5; 14 bases agree with TRBD2. This CDR3 is 16 amino acids long. V lost 5 bases, J lost 3 bases, and 5 bases stayed unmatched. The germline CDR1 and CDR2 sequences are MNHEY and SVGAGI. CDR3 residues: CASSPPGLAGEETQYF. In DNA form, the CDR3 reads TGTGCCAGCAGTCCGCCGGGACTAGCGGGAGAAGAGACCCAGTACTTC.

This clonotype was picked up a small number of times. The chain has TRBV20-1 and TRBJ2-1; 14 positions match TRBD2. Germline-derived CDR1 and CDR2 are DFQATT and SNEGSKA (reference sequence). CDR3 length equals 16 residues. J gave up 4 bases and V 3 bases, and 5 bases lay outside the gene matches. This CDR3 reads CSASSRLAGGYNEQFF. CDR3 DNA sequence: TGCAGTGCTAGCAGTCGACTAGCGGGGGGGTACAATGAGCAGTTCTTC.

The chain uses TRBV6-5 and TRBJ1-6; D remains ambiguous. The germline gives CDR1 MNHEY, CDR2 SVGAGI. The CDR3 covers 17 residues. V was cut by 0 bases and J by 0 bases, with 9 bases left in between. The chain's CDR3 is CASSYSSGFSYNSPLHF. The CDR3 region has the DNA TGTGCCAGCAGTTACTCGTCCGGATTCTCCTATAATTCACCCCTCCACTTT.

The V call is TRBV7-2, the J call TRBJ2-7; TRBD1 aligns across 9 bases. This CDR3 contains 13 residues. Looked up from germline, CDR1 is SGHTA and CDR2 is FQGNSA. Unmatched junction bases numbered 11, after V lost 5 bases and J lost 12 bases. The DNA of the CDR3 is TGTGCCAGCAGCCCGGGGGACAGGGCGTATCCGTACGTC. Translating gives CASSPGDRAYPYV.

This clonotype was observed a handful of times. The chain recombines TRBV9 with TRBJ2-2; D might be TRBD1 or TRBD2, each matching 5 bases. V was pared by 4 bases and J by 4 bases, with 14 bases between. This CDR3 is 15 amino acids long. CDR1 and CDR2 (germline): SGDLS, YYNGEE. The CDR3: CASSPPGRATGELFF. In nucleotides, the CDR3 is TGTGCCAGCAGCCCTCCGGGGCGCGCCACCGGGGAGCTGTTTTTT. The full variable domain, its missing parts supplied by reference TRBV9 and TRBJ2-2, is DSGVTQTPKHLITATGQRVTLRCSPRSGDLSVYWYQQSLDQGLQFLIQYYNGEERAKGNILERFSAQQFPDLHSELNLSSLELGDSALYFCASSPPGRATGELFFGEGSRLTVL.

This chain joins TRBV6-2 or TRBV6-3 and TRBJ2-3; a possible D gene is TRBD1 (6 bases). CDR1 is MNHEY and CDR2 is SVGEGT in the germline V gene. Trimming removed 2 bases at V and 7 bases at J, with 19 bases between. The CDR3 is 16 residues long. Here the CDR3 reads CASSYSITVRGNTQYF. CDR3 DNA sequence: TGTGCCAGCAGTTACAGTATCACCGTAAGGGGGAATACGCAGTATTTT.